This T cell receptor beta chain was recovered during a study of OX40 agonist ivuxolimab in advanced cancers. Background on the study: Hepatocellular carcinoma, melanoma, renal cell or head and neck cancer affected the dose-escalation patients.

The assay was immunoSEQ multiplex PCR, and TCRdb's table has in-frame clones only and misses some. The sample records about 42,000 clones, over 75% being singletons. The V and J ends lost 7 bases and 3 bases respectively, with 11 bases between them. This CDR3 is built from 12 residues. Germline V gives CDR1 SGHRS, CDR2 YFSETQ. Source: CD4+ or CD8+ T cells sorted from blood, taken in a trial of the OX40 agonist ivuxolimab. The source of this sequence is an adult with an advanced solid tumor such as melanoma, head and neck, liver or kidney cancer. J is TRBJ2-7 and V is TRBV5-1; D is undetermined. For the CDR3, the DNA is TGCGCCAGCCATGACACATACTACGAGCAGTACTTC. Protein product: CASHDTYYEQYF.